Below, 6 T cell receptor beta chains from the same sample are listed, as sequenced in a study of blood T cell repertoires in COVID-19. The assay was immunoSEQ multiplex PCR, and TCRdb's table has in-frame clones only and misses some. Here the sample spans about 68,000 clones, roughly three quarters being singletons. The sequenced sample consisted of peripheral blood. The origin of the receptors is a woman between 45 and 65 years old with acute or convalescent COVID-19.

V usage is TRBV28 and J usage is TRBJ1-1; D is possibly TRBD1 (5 bases). This CDR3 is built from 15 residues. Germline V lookup: CDR1 MDHEN, CDR2 SYDVKM. The V end was cut by 3 bases, the J end by 4 bases, with 15 bases between. CDR3 region: CASSFWLVGVTEAFF. Written as DNA, the CDR3 is TGTGCCAGCAGTTTTTGGTTAGTAGGGGTCACTGAAGCTTTCTTT.

The chain carries TRBV4-1 and TRBJ1-6; the D gene is possibly TRBD1 (5 bases). There are 17 residues in the CDR3. V lost 0 bases to trimming and J lost 7 bases, with 16 bases between them. Looked up from germline, CDR1 is MGHRA and CDR2 is YSYEKL. The CDR3 reads CASSQEMRGLNNSPLHF. DNA of the CDR3: TGCGCCAGCAGCCAAGAGATGAGGGGACTGAACAATTCACCCCTCCACTTT.

The chain is built from TRBV6-1 and TRBJ2-6, with D tentatively TRBD1 (6 bases). The CDR3 runs to 17 residues. The germline V and J ends were trimmed by 2 bases and 4 bases, with 15 bases remaining between them. The germline CDR1 and CDR2 sequences are MNHNS and SASEGT. This CDR3 reads CASSELGTGTGANVLTF. Written as DNA, the CDR3 is TGTGCCAGCAGTGAATTGGGAACAGGGACCGGGGCCAACGTCCTGACTTTC.

The chain uses TRBV6-2 or TRBV6-3 and TRBJ2-3, with D perhaps TRBD2 (6 bases). Germline lookup yields CDR1 MNHEY and CDR2 SVGEGT. The CDR3 runs to 16 residues. With 0 bases removed from V and 5 bases from J, the gap between germline ends came to 15 bases. The CDR3 sequence is CASSYSGGAPGDTQYF. Here the CDR3 DNA reads TGTGCCAGCAGTTACTCAGGCGGGGCGCCAGGAGATACGCAGTATTTT.

This chain uses TRBV30 with TRBJ1-2; 8 nucleotides agree with TRBD1. The V gene's germline CDR1 is GTSNPN and CDR2 SVGIG (reference sequence). Trimming removed 1 base from V and 8 bases from J; junction bases left unmatched: 12. The CDR3 loop spans 15 amino acids. In nucleotides, the CDR3 is TGTGCCTGGAGTGACAGGACTGCAGGGGGCGAGGGCTACACCTTC. It translates to CAWSDRTAGGEGYTF.

The rearrangement links TRBV18 to TRBJ2-2; D perhaps matches TRBD1 (5 bases). CDR3 length equals 13 residues. Between the trimmed V and J ends, which lost 3 bases and 6 bases, there was a span of 8 bases. CDR1 is KGHSH and CDR2 is LQKENI in the germline V gene. CDR3 nucleotides: TGTGCCAGCTCACCCCTAGGGGCCGGGGAGCTGTTTTTT. Protein sequence: CASSPLGAGELFF.